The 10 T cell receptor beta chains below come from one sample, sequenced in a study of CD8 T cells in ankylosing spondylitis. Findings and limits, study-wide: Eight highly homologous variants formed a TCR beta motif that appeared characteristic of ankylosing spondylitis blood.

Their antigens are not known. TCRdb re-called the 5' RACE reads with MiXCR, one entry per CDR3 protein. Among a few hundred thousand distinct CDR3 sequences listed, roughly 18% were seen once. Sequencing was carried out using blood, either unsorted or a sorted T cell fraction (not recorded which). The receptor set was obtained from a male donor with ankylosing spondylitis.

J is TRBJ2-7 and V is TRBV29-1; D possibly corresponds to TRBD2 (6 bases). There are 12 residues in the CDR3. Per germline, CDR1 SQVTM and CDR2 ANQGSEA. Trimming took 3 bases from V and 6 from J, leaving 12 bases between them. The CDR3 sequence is CSVEGGRGEQYF. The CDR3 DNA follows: TGCAGCGTTGAGGGAGGAAGGGGCGAGCAGTACTTC.

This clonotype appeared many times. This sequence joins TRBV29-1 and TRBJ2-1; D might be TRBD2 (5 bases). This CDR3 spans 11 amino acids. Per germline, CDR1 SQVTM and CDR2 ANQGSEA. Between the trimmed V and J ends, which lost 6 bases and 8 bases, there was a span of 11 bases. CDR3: CSVRGMDEQFF. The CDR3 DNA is TGCAGCGTGAGAGGGATGGATGAGCAGTTCTTC.

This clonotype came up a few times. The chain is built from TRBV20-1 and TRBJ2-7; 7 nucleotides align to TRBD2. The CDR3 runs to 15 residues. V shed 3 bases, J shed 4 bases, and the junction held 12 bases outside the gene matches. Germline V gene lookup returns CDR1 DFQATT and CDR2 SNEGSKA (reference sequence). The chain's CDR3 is CSASPRRTSLYEQYF. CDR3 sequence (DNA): TGCAGTGCTAGTCCCCGTCGGACTAGTCTATACGAGCAGTACTTC.

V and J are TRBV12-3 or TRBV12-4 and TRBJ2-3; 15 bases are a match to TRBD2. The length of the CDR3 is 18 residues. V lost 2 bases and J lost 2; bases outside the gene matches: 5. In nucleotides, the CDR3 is TGTGCCAGCAGTTTATCTCGGACTAGCGGGAGGGACACAGATACGCAGTATTTT. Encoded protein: CASSLSRTSGRDTDTQYF.

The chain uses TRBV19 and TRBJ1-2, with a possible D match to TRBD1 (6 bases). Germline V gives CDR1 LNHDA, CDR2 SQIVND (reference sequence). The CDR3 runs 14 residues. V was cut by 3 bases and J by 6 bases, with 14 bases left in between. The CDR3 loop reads CASSIIPGANGYTF. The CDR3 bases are TGTGCCAGTAGTATCATCCCGGGGGCGAATGGCTACACCTTC.

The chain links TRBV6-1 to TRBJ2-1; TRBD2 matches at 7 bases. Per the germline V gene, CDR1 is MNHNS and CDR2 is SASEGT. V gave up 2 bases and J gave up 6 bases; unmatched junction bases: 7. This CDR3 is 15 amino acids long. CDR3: CASSESAGALNEQFF. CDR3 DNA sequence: TGTGCCAGCAGTGAATCGGCGGGAGCTCTCAATGAGCAGTTCTTC.

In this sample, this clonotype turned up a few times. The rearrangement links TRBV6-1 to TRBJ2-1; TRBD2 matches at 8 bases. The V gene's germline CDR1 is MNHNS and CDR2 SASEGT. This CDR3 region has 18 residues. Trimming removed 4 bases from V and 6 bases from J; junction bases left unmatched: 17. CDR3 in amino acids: CASSVGAGYSGRVNEQFF. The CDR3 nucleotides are TGTGCCAGCAGTGTGGGGGCTGGTTACTCCGGGAGGGTCAATGAGCAGTTCTTC.

CDR3 loop: CAWSSAGGTDTQYF. CDR3 nucleotide sequence: TGTGCCTGGAGTTCCGCGGGGGGTACAGATACGCAGTATTTT. The chain is built from TRBV30 and TRBJ2-3, with 8 bases fitting TRBD2. This CDR3 is built from 14 residues. Per germline, CDR1 GTSNPN and CDR2 SVGIG (reference sequence). The junction had 4 bases not matched to a gene; V was cut back by 2 bases and J by 3 bases.

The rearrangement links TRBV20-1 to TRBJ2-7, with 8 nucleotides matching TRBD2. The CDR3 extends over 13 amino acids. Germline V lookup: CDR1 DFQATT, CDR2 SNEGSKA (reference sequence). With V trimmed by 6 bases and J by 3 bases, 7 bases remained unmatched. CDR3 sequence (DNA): TGCAGTGCAGGGAGGGCGGGGGGCTACGAGCAGTACTTC. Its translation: CSAGRAGGYEQYF.

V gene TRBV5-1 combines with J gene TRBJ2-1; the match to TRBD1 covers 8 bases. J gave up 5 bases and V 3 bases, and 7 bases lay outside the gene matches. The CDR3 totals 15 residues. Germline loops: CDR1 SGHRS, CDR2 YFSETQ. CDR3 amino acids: CASSSWTDRDNEQFF. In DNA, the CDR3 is TGCGCCAGCAGCTCCTGGACGGACAGGGACAATGAGCAGTTCTTC.